This TCR beta chain was sequenced for a study of cytomegalovirus exposure and HLA in healthy donors. Whole-study findings and limits: Later genetic work tied a missense DCLRE1C variant to beta-chain V and J trimming. Across donors, most TCRs were seen rarely, yet some public ones were widespread. Presence/absence comparisons presumed near-even sequencing depth among donors. Common viral pathogens (according to a later analysis) appeared linked to several of the most significant clusters.

Use of 60 Vbeta and 13 Jbeta primers characterized the PCR. Using immunoSEQ multiplex PCR, the repertoire was profiled, and TCRdb retains in-frame clones only, with some absent. The data show 110,000 to 150,000 clones, 60% to 80% seen once. In regard to this clone: Its antigen is unidentified.

The V gene's germline CDR1 is SGHNT and CDR2 YYREEE (reference sequence). CDR3 size: 14 residues. Trimming left V 0 bases short and J 8 bases short, with 14 bases between. Material for sequencing was PBMCs. V gene TRBV5-4 combines with J gene TRBJ1-1; unclear D gene. This sequence originates from a man aged 40-55 years in good health and CMV-seronegative. The CDR3: CASSLDHLTWEAFF. In DNA form, the CDR3 reads TGTGCCAGCAGCTTGGACCACCTAACCTGGGAAGCTTTCTTT.